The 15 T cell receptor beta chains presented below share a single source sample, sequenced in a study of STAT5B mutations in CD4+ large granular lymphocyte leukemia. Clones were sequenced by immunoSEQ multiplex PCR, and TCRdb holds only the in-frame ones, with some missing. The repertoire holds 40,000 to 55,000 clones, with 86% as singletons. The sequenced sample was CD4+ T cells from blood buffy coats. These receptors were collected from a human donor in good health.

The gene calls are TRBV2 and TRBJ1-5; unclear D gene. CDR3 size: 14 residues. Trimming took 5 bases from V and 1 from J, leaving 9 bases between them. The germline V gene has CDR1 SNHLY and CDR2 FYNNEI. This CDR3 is CASSSLSSNQPQHF. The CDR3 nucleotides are TGTGCCAGCAGTTCCCTAAGCAGCAATCAGCCCCAGCATTTT.

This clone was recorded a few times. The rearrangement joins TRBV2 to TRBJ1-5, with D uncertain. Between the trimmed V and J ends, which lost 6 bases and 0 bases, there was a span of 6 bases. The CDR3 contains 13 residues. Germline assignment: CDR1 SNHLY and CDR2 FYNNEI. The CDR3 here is CASRGSSNQPQHF. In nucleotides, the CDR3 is TGTGCCAGCAGAGGAAGTAGCAATCAGCCCCAGCATTTT.

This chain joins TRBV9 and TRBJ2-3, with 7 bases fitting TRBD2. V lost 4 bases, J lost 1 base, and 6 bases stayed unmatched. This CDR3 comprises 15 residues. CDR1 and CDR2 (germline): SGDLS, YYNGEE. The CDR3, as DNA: TGTGCCAGCAGCCAGAGGCTAGCGGGCACAGATACGCAGTATTTT. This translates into CASSQRLAGTDTQYF.

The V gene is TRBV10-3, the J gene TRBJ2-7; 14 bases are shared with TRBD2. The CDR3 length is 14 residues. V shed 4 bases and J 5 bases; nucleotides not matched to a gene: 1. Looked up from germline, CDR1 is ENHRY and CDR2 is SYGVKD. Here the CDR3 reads CAISGGLAGDEQYF. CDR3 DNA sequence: TGTGCCATCAGTGGGGGACTAGCGGGAGACGAGCAGTACTTC.

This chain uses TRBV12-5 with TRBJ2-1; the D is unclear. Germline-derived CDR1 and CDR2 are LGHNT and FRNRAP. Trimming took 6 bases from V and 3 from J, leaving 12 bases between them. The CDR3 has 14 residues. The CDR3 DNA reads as TGTGCTAGTGGGACCTCCACGCGCTACAATGAGCAGTTCTTC. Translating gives CASGTSTRYNEQFF.

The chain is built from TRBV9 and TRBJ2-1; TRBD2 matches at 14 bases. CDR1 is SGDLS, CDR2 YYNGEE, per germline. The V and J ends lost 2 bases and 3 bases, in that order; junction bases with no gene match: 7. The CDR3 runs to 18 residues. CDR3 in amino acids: CASSVRGTSGSLYNEQFF. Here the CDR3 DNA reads TGTGCCAGCAGCGTGAGGGGGACTAGCGGGAGTCTCTACAATGAGCAGTTCTTC.

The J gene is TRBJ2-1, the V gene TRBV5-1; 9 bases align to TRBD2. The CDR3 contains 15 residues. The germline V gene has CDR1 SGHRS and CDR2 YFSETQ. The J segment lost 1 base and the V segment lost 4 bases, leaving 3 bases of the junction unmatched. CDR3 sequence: CASSQSGGSYNEQFF. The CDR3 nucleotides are TGCGCCAGCAGCCAAAGCGGGGGGTCCTACAATGAGCAGTTCTTC.

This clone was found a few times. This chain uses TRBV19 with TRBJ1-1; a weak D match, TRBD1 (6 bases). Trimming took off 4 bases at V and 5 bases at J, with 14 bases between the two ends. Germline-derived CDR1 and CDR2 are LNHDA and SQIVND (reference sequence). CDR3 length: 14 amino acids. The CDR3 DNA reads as TGTGCCAGTAGTACCCGCAGGGGTAGGACTGAAGCTTTCTTT. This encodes CASSTRRGRTEAFF.

The CDR3, as DNA: TGTGCCAGCAGTACGGGGACGTACAATGAGCAGTTCTTC. Translated, it gives CASSTGTYNEQFF. The rearrangement links TRBV2 to TRBJ2-1, with D possibly called TRBD1 or TRBD2 (5 bases each). Germline values: CDR1 SNHLY, CDR2 FYNNEI. The V gene lost 5 bases and the J gene lost 4 bases, with 9 bases spanning the gap. This CDR3 region has 13 residues.

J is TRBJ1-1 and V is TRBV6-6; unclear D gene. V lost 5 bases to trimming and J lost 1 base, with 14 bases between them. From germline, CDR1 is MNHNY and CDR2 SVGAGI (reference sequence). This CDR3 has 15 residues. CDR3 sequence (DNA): TGTGCCAGCAGTATACTCGACGGCGGGAACACTGAAGCTTTCTTT. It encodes CASSILDGGNTEAFF.

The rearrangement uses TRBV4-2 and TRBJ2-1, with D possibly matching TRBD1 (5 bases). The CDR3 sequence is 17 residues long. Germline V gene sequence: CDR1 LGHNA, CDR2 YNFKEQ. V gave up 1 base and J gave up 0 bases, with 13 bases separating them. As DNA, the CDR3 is TGTGCCAGCAGCCAAGTCTATCAGGGTAGCTCCTACAATGAGCAGTTCTTC. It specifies CASSQVYQGSSYNEQFF.

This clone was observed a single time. CDR3 sequence reads: CASSPRNSGSVETQYF. The DNA for the CDR3 is TGTGCCAGCAGCCCCCGGAATAGCGGGAGCGTGGAGACCCAGTACTTC. V and J are TRBV11-2 and TRBJ2-5; TRBD2 matches at 9 bases. V was pared by 5 bases and J by 5 bases, with 12 bases of the junction left unmatched. This CDR3 contains 16 residues. Germline CDR1 is SGHAT and CDR2 is FQNNGV.

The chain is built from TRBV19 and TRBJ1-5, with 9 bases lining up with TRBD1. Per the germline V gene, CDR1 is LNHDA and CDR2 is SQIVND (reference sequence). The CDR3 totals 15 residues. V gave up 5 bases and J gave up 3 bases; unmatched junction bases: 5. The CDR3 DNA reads TGTGCCAGTAGTGACCCACAGGGGGCCAATCAGCCCCAGCATTTT. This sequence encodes CASSDPQGANQPQHF.

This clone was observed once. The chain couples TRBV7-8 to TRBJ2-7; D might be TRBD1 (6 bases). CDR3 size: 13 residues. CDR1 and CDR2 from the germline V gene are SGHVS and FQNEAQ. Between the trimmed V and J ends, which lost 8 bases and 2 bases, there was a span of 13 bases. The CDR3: CASARDTPYEQYF. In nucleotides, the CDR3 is TGTGCCAGCGCTCGGGACACTCCCTACGAGCAGTACTTC.

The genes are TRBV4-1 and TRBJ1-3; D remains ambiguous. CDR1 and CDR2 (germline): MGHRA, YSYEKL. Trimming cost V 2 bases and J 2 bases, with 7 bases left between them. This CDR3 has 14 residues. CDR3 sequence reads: CASSQQATGNTIYF. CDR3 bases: TGCGCCAGCAGCCAACAGGCTACTGGAAACACCATATATTTT.